One sample yielded the 3 T cell receptor beta chains listed below, sequenced in a study of sequential checkpoint blockade in melanoma. Treatment described: randomized to nivolumab then ipilimumab (arm A) or the reverse (arm B). TCRdb's table, derived via immunoSEQ multiplex PCR, lists solely in-frame clones and lacks some. The profile shows some 9,100 clones, about 80% of them singletons. The specimen comprised CD8+ T cells sorted from blood (inferred from file names), sampled from a patient given nivolumab and ipilimumab in sequence. The source is a human donor with melanoma.

This clone was found once. This rearrangement joins TRBV29-1 to TRBJ1-5; no clear D. With 0 bases removed from V and 6 bases from J, the gap between germline ends came to 6 bases. The CDR3 contains 12 residues. Germline CDR1 SQVTM, CDR2 ANQGSEA. The CDR3 region is CSVEDRGQPQHF. For the CDR3, the DNA is TGCAGCGTTGAAGATCGAGGTCAGCCCCAGCATTTT. The full variable domain, rest sourced from reference TRBV29-1 and TRBJ1-5, is SAVISQKPSRDICQRGTSLTIQCQVDSQVTMMFWYRQQPGQSLTLIATANQGSEATYESGFVIDKFPISRPNLTFSTLTVSNMSPEDSSIYLCSVEDRGQPQHFGDGTRLSIL.

The rearrangement uses TRBV27 and TRBJ1-2, with D maybe TRBD1 (6 bases). There are 15 residues in the CDR3. From germline, CDR1 is MNHEY and CDR2 SMNVEV (reference sequence). Trimming took 0 bases from V and 6 from J, leaving 14 bases between them. The CDR3 nucleotides are TGTGCCAGCAGTTTATCGGCGGGGGCAGAGGATGGCTACACCTTC. Amino acids: CASSLSAGAEDGYTF.

The gene calls are TRBV27 and TRBJ1-2; maybe TRBD1 (5 bases). The CDR3 covers 15 residues. Germline V gene data show CDR1 as MNHEY and CDR2 as SMNVEV (reference sequence). Trimming removed 6 bases at V and 4 bases at J, with 18 bases between. The CDR3: CASSPGGGGPYGYTF. In DNA, the CDR3 is TGTGCCAGCAGCCCCGGTGGGGGGGGACCCTATGGCTACACCTTC.